The text below deals with one TCR beta chain. Its target is unknown. The source of the sample is a study of cytomegalovirus exposure and HLA in healthy donors. General study points: Presence/absence analyses assumed roughly uniform sequencing depth across donors, which may not hold. Analyzed later, association rates of TCRs varied across HLA loci, with DRB1 most and HLA-C fewest. It was reported that the classifier diagnosed cytomegalovirus status with high specificity and sensitivity in both the original and validation cohorts.

The CDR3 is 17 amino acids. Germline loops: CDR1 SGHDT, CDR2 YYEEEE. Trimming cost V 0 bases and J 2 bases, with 18 bases left between them. PCR amplification relied on 60 Vbeta primers (plus 13 Jbeta primers). Measured with immunoSEQ multiplex PCR; TCRdb has only the in-frame clones, and not every one. The sample lists some 200,000 clones, roughly 78% occurring once. The donors, nominally healthy at sampling, likely had unrecorded immune exposures. The chain recombines TRBV5-6 with TRBJ2-7, with a weak D call TRBD1 (5 bases). Specimen: PBMCs. This receptor was taken from a girl aged 10 to 17 in good health and CMV-seropositive. The CDR3 region has the DNA TGTGCCAGCAGCTTGGGGCTTTCGGCAGGGATCCCCTACGAGCAGTACTTC. As protein: CASSLGLSAGIPYEQYF.